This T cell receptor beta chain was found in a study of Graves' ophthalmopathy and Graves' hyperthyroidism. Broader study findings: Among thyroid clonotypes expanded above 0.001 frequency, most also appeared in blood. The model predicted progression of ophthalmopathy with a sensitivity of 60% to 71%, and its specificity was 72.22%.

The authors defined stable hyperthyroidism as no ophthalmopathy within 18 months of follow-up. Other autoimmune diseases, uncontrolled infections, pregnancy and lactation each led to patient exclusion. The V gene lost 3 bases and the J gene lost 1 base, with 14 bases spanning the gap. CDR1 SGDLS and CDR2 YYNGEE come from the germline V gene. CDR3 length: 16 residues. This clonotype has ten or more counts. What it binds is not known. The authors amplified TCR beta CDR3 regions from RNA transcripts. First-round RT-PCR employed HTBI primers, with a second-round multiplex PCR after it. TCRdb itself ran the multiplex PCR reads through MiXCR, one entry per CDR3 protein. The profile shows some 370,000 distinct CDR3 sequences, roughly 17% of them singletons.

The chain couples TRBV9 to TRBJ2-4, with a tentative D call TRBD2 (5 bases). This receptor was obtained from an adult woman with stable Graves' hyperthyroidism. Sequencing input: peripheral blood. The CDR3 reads CASSEGRGMAKNIQYF. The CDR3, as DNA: TGTGCCAGCAGCGAAGGACGGGGAATGGCCAAAAACATTCAGTACTTC. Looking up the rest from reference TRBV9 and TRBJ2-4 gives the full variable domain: DSGVTQTPKHLITATGQRVTLRCSPRSGDLSVYWYQQSLDQGLQFLIQYYNGEERAKGNILERFSAQQFPDLHSELNLSSLELGDSALYFCASSEGRGMAKNIQYFGAGTRLSVL.